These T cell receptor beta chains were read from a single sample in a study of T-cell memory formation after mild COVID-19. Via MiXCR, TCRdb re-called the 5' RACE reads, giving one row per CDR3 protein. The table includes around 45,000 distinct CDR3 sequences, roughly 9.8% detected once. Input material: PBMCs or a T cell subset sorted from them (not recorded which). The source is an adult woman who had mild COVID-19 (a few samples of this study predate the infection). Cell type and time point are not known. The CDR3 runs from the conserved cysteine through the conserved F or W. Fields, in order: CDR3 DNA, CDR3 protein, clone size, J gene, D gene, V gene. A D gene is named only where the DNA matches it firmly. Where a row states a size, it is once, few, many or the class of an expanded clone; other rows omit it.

DNA: TGTGCCACCAGTGATTTGACTAGCGGGCACTACAATGAGCAGTTCTTC; CDR3: CATSDLTSGHYNEQFF; size: .; J: TRBJ2-1; D: TRBD2; V: TRBV24-1
DNA: TGTGCCAGCAGTGAGTGGTCGAGCTCCTACGAGCAGTACTTC; CDR3: CASSEWSSSYEQYF; size: many; J: TRBJ2-7; D: .; V: TRBV6-1
DNA: TGCGCCAGCAGCTTGGTTGGGGCCAACGTCCTGACTTTC; CDR3: CASSLVGANVLTF; size: few; J: TRBJ2-6; D: .; V: TRBV5-1
DNA: TGTGCCAGCAGTTTAAGTTCTGGGTTCTACACCTTC; CDR3: CASSLSSGFYTF; size: many; J: TRBJ1-2; D: .; V: TRBV12-3/TRBV12-4
DNA: TGTGCCAGCAGTTTAGGGCCTAACACCGGGGAGCTGTTTTTT; CDR3: CASSLGPNTGELFF; size: few; J: TRBJ2-2; D: .; V: TRBV12-3/TRBV12-4
DNA: TGTGCCAGCAGTCCCCGGGACGGATATCAGCCCCAGCATTTT; CDR3: CASSPRDGYQPQHF; size: few; J: TRBJ1-5; D: .; V: TRBV6-5
DNA: TGTGCCACCAGCAGAGACCGGGGACTAGCGGGAGGCTCAGATACGCAGTATTTT; CDR3: CATSRDRGLAGGSDTQYF; size: many; J: TRBJ2-3; D: TRBD2; V: TRBV15
DNA: TGTGCCAGCAGCAAGCGCGGGTGGGATCAGGGCTACGAGCAGTACTTC; CDR3: CASSKRGWDQGYEQYF; size: many; J: TRBJ2-7; D: .; V: TRBV11-2
DNA: TGTGCCAGCAGTGGGGAGCGGGAGGTCGGCACCGGGGAGCTGTTTTTT; CDR3: CASSGEREVGTGELFF; size: many; J: TRBJ2-2; D: TRBD2; V: TRBV27
DNA: TGTGCCAGCAGGGGCGGATGGGGGACCCAAGAGACCCAGTACTTC; CDR3: CASRGGWGTQETQYF; size: few; J: TRBJ2-5; D: .; V: TRBV3-1
DNA: TGCAGCGTTTTGGGGGGATCGAGCGGCTACACCTTC; CDR3: CSVLGGSSGYTF; size: many; J: TRBJ1-2; D: .; V: TRBV29-1
DNA: TGTGCCAGCAGCGCTTCCGGTCTGAACACTGAAGCTTTCTTT; CDR3: CASSASGLNTEAFF; size: .; J: TRBJ1-1; D: .; V: TRBV5-5
DNA: TGCGCCAGCAGCTTGGTCATAGCGGAGGGTGAGACCCAGTACTTC; CDR3: CASSLVIAEGETQYF; size: .; J: TRBJ2-5; D: .; V: TRBV5-1
DNA: TGTGCCAGCAGTTACTCATCGGTCGGACTGTTGATCGAAAACGGCTACACCTTC; CDR3: CASSYSSVGLLIENGYTF; size: many; J: TRBJ1-2; D: .; V: TRBV6-5
DNA: TGTGCCTGGACGGCACCCTTCTACGAGCAGTACTTC; CDR3: CAWTAPFYEQYF; size: many; J: TRBJ2-7; D: .; V: TRBV30
DNA: TGTGCCAGCAGCTTAGGACAGGGGAGCAATCAGCCCCAGCATTTT; CDR3: CASSLGQGSNQPQHF; size: few; J: TRBJ1-5; D: TRBD1; V: TRBV7-2
DNA: TGTGCCAGTAGTATAGAGCACTTCCGAGCTCTAGGGACAAGACAAGAGACCCAGTACTTC; CDR3: CASSIEHFRALGTRQETQYF; size: .; J: TRBJ2-5; D: .; V: TRBV19
DNA: TGTGCCAGCAGTTTGGTGGGGACTGGGGCCAACGTCCTGACTTTC; CDR3: CASSLVGTGANVLTF; size: many; J: TRBJ2-6; D: .; V: TRBV12-3/TRBV12-4
DNA: TGCGCCAGCAGCCAAGCGGGGGCTGTCGGGGAGCTGTTTTTT; CDR3: CASSQAGAVGELFF; size: many; J: TRBJ2-2; D: .; V: TRBV4-3
DNA: TGCAGCGTACTCAGAGGGGGTCGCACAGATACGCAGTATTTT; CDR3: CSVLRGGRTDTQYF; size: many; J: TRBJ2-3; D: .; V: TRBV29-1
DNA: TGTGCCAGCAGTGAAGAGGGCTGGCGCAGGGGAATTGAAGAGACCCAGTACTTC; CDR3: CASSEEGWRRGIEETQYF; size: many; J: TRBJ2-5; D: .; V: TRBV25-1
DNA: TGTGCCTGGAGTCCCGGCTGGGGTTGGGACACTGAAGCTTTCTTT; CDR3: CAWSPGWGWDTEAFF; size: .; J: TRBJ1-1; D: .; V: TRBV30
DNA: TGTGCCAGTAGGATGGACAGTGTTAACTATGGCTACACCTTC; CDR3: CASRMDSVNYGYTF; size: few; J: TRBJ1-2; D: .; V: TRBV19
DNA: TGTGCCAGCAGCCAAGGGACCGGGGCGAAGGGCCTACGTTCACCCCTCCACTTT; CDR3: CASSQGTGAKGLRSPLHF; size: few; J: TRBJ1-6; D: .; V: TRBV14
DNA: TGTGCCAGCAGTTTCACAGGGGTGGGGGAGCAGTTCTTC; CDR3: CASSFTGVGEQFF; size: many; J: TRBJ2-1; D: TRBD1; V: TRBV12-3/TRBV12-4
DNA: TGTGCCAGCAGCTTCGGGATAGCGGACAATGAGCAGTTCTTC; CDR3: CASSFGIADNEQFF; size: many; J: TRBJ2-1; D: .; V: TRBV11-2
DNA: TGTGCCAGCAGCTCTTTCGGGACAGGCTCCTACGAGCAGTACTTC; CDR3: CASSSFGTGSYEQYF; size: .; J: TRBJ2-7; D: TRBD1; V: TRBV7-9
DNA: TGTGCCACCAGTGATGTTAGCGGGTTCTCCTACAATGAGCAGTTCTTC; CDR3: CATSDVSGFSYNEQFF; size: few; J: TRBJ2-1; D: TRBD2; V: TRBV24-1
DNA: TGTGCCAGCAGTTTACGCAGCTCTGGGGCCAACGTCCTGACTTTC; CDR3: CASSLRSSGANVLTF; size: many; J: TRBJ2-6; D: .; V: TRBV12-3/TRBV12-4
DNA: .; CDR3: CASSQEERGGEPVMKNCFF; size: many; J: TRBJ1-4; D: .; V: TRBV4-2
DNA: TGTGCCAGCAACGACGGGGACCGGCGAGGAGGGACCCAGTACTTC; CDR3: CASNDGDRRGGTQYF; size: .; J: TRBJ2-5; D: .; V: TRBV9
DNA: TGTGCCAGCAGCTACAAGGGCGAGCAGTACTTC; CDR3: CASSYKGEQYF; size: many; J: TRBJ2-7; D: .; V: TRBV12-3/TRBV12-4
DNA: TGTGCCAGCAGCCAAGGGGACTCCCACTACGAGCAGTACTTC; CDR3: CASSQGDSHYEQYF; size: few; J: TRBJ2-7; D: .; V: TRBV3-1
DNA: TGTGCCAGCAGCTCCTCGGGACTAGCGGGATCCTACGAGCAGTACTTC; CDR3: CASSSSGLAGSYEQYF; size: .; J: TRBJ2-7; D: TRBD2; V: TRBV11-2
DNA: TGTGCCAGCAGCTTGGGGCAGGGAAGAATGAACACTGAAGCTTTCTTT; CDR3: CASSLGQGRMNTEAFF; size: few; J: TRBJ1-1; D: .; V: TRBV5-5
DNA: TGTGCCTGCCCCACAGGGGCGAACACCGGGGAGCTGTTTTTT; CDR3: CACPTGANTGELFF; size: many; J: TRBJ2-2; D: TRBD1; V: TRBV30
DNA: TGTGCCAGCAGTTCCCCCCAACAGGGGTACCATGGCTACACCTTC; CDR3: CASSSPQQGYHGYTF; size: .; J: TRBJ1-2; D: TRBD1; V: TRBV6-6
DNA: TGTGCCAGCAGCTTTAGAATGACGGGACACCACACCGGGGAGCTGTTTTTT; CDR3: CASSFRMTGHHTGELFF; size: many; J: TRBJ2-2; D: .; V: TRBV7-6
DNA: TGCAGTGCTAGAGATCGGGGTGCGGGAGGCCTCTCCTACGAGCAGTACTTC; CDR3: CSARDRGAGGLSYEQYF; size: many; J: TRBJ2-7; D: TRBD2; V: TRBV20-1
DNA: TGTGCTAGTGCCCTCCGGATTTTGGGACTAGCGGGAGGATCTTACAATGAGCAGTTCTTC; CDR3: CASALRILGLAGGSYNEQFF; size: .; J: TRBJ2-1; D: TRBD2; V: TRBV12-5
DNA: TGTGCCAGGGGGGACACACAGGATACCCAGTACTTC; CDR3: CARGDTQDTQYF; size: .; J: TRBJ2-5; D: .; V: TRBV2
DNA: TGTGCCAGCAGACCCACGGGGAGGGATACGCAGTATTTT; CDR3: CASRPTGRDTQYF; size: many; J: TRBJ2-3; D: .; V: TRBV14
DNA: TGTGCCAGCAGCTTGCTAGATAGCAATCAGCCCCAGCATTTT; CDR3: CASSLLDSNQPQHF; size: few; J: TRBJ1-5; D: .; V: TRBV5-5
DNA: TGTGCCAGCAGTAACACGGGACAGGGGTTTAATGAGCAGTTCTTC; CDR3: CASSNTGQGFNEQFF; size: few; J: TRBJ2-1; D: TRBD1; V: TRBV6-6
DNA: TGTGCCAGCAGCCCGAAGGACAGGAAGAGGACTGAAGCTTTCTTT; CDR3: CASSPKDRKRTEAFF; size: few; J: TRBJ1-1; D: TRBD1; V: TRBV12-3/TRBV12-4
DNA: TGTGCCAGCAGCCCCAGGGGGGTACTAGGAAATGAGCAGTTCTTC; CDR3: CASSPRGVLGNEQFF; size: .; J: TRBJ2-1; D: .; V: TRBV7-9
DNA: TGTGCCACCAGTACCACAGATACGCAGTATTTT; CDR3: CATSTTDTQYF; size: many; J: TRBJ2-3; D: .; V: TRBV24-1
DNA: TGTGCCACCCAGAAAAGTGGGACCCAGTACTTC; CDR3: CATQKSGTQYF; size: .; J: TRBJ2-5; D: .; V: TRBV24-1
DNA: TGTGCCAGCAGCTTGCACGGGACAGCCTACGAGCAGTACTTC; CDR3: CASSLHGTAYEQYF; size: .; J: TRBJ2-7; D: TRBD1; V: TRBV7-8